These 27 T cell receptor beta chains originate from one sample sequenced in a study of OX40 agonist ivuxolimab in advanced cancers. Clones were sequenced by immunoSEQ multiplex PCR, and TCRdb holds only the in-frame ones, with some missing. The profile shows tens of thousands of clones, 65% to 80% of them singletons. The sample here was CD4+ or CD8+ T cells sorted from blood, taken in a trial of the OX40 agonist ivuxolimab. The receptor set was obtained from an adult with an advanced solid tumor such as melanoma, head and neck, liver or kidney cancer.

This clone came up a few times. The V gene is TRBV27, the J gene TRBJ2-3; either TRBD1 or TRBD2 may supply D (6 bases each). Germline CDR1 is MNHEY and CDR2 is SMNVEV (reference sequence). V was clipped by 1 base and J by 2 bases, with 10 bases between them. This CDR3 comprises 15 residues. The CDR3 sequence is CASSLYRGLTDTQYF. The CDR3 bases are TGTGCCAGCAGTTTATACCGGGGGCTCACAGATACGCAGTATTTT.

This chain connects TRBV18 to TRBJ1-2; no clear D. Per the germline V gene, CDR1 is KGHSH and CDR2 is LQKENI. This CDR3 comprises 14 residues. The ends were cut back, 2 bases at V and 4 bases at J, with 11 bases in the middle. The CDR3 reads CASSPTAPPYGYTF. The CDR3, as DNA: TGTGCCAGCTCACCAACGGCACCTCCCTATGGCTACACCTTC.

The chain is built from TRBV5-5 and TRBJ1-1; TRBD1 matches 8 bases. Germline CDR1 and CDR2: SGHKS and YYEKEE (reference sequence). Unmatched junction bases numbered 6, after V lost 4 bases and J lost 1 base. This CDR3 region has 15 residues. Written as DNA, the CDR3 is TGTGCCAGCAGCCACTCAGGGGGCCGGAACACTGAAGCTTTCTTT. This gives the protein CASSHSGGRNTEAFF.

J is TRBJ1-2 and V is TRBV7-3, with 9 positions matching TRBD1. Per the germline V gene, CDR1 is SGHTA and CDR2 is FQGTGA. V shed 4 bases and J 8 bases; nucleotides not matched to a gene: 8. There are 14 residues in the CDR3. CDR3 residues: CASSWGQGEGGYTF. CDR3 DNA sequence: TGTGCCAGCAGCTGGGGACAGGGCGAGGGAGGCTACACCTTC.

The V gene is TRBV5-1, the J gene TRBJ2-2; 16 positions match TRBD2. This CDR3 is 20 amino acids long. The germline V gene has CDR1 SGHRS and CDR2 YFSETQ. V shed 3 bases, J shed 6 bases, and the junction held 14 bases outside the gene matches. The CDR3 protein is CASSSPPGTSGGALAGELFF. In DNA, the CDR3 is TGCGCCAGCAGCTCCCCCCCCGGGACTAGCGGGGGGGCTTTAGCCGGGGAGCTGTTTTTT.

The chain is built from TRBV7-6 and TRBJ2-2; perhaps D is TRBD1 or TRBD2 (5 bases each). V gave up 0 bases and J gave up 5 bases, with 16 bases separating them. The germline V gene encodes CDR1 SGHVS and CDR2 FNYEAQ. The CDR3 consists of 17 residues. The CDR3 loop is CASSLAGLGVVTGELFF. In DNA, the CDR3 is TGTGCCAGCAGCTTAGCAGGACTGGGGGTCGTGACCGGGGAGCTGTTTTTT.

This clone was detected only a few times. The chain combines TRBV5-6 with TRBJ1-1, with D uncertain. Germline V CDR1 and CDR2: SGHDT, YYEEEE. This CDR3 is built from 13 residues. Between the trimmed V and J ends, which lost 3 bases and 2 bases, there was a span of 8 bases. CDR3 amino acids: CASSSHLNTEAFF. In DNA form, the CDR3 reads TGTGCCAGCAGCTCACACCTAAACACTGAAGCTTTCTTT.

This rearrangement joins TRBV2 to TRBJ2-7; 11 positions agree with TRBD1. The length of the CDR3 is 14 residues. Germline trimming cut 7 bases from V and 3 bases from J; bases unmatched to any gene: 5. Germline V lookup: CDR1 SNHLY, CDR2 FYNNEI. The CDR3 region has the DNA TGTGCCAGCACAGAAGGGACAGGGGGCTACGAGCAGTACTTC. Encoded protein: CASTEGTGGYEQYF.

This chain joins TRBV30 and TRBJ2-7; 9 nucleotides agree with TRBD1. From germline, CDR1 is GTSNPN and CDR2 SVGIG (reference sequence). J was trimmed by 2 bases and V by 8 bases; bases with no gene match: 4. The CDR3 has 12 residues. CDR3 nucleotides: TGTGCCGGACAGGGGAAGACCTACGAGCAGTACTTC. Translating gives CAGQGKTYEQYF.

The chain links TRBV9 to TRBJ1-2; tentatively, D is TRBD1 (6 bases). V was cut by 3 bases and J by 6 bases, with 15 bases left in between. This CDR3 has 14 residues. Germline loops: CDR1 SGDLS, CDR2 YYNGEE. The CDR3 DNA is TGTGCCAGCAGCGGGTGGGGGGGCAAAGATGGCTACACCTTC. Encoded protein: CASSGWGGKDGYTF. Looking up the rest from reference TRBV9 and TRBJ1-2 gives the full variable domain: DSGVTQTPKHLITATGQRVTLRCSPRSGDLSVYWYQQSLDQGLQFLIQYYNGEERAKGNILERFSAQQFPDLHSELNLSSLELGDSALYFCASSGWGGKDGYTFGSGTRLTVV.

The gene calls are TRBV5-1 and TRBJ2-5, with no clear D. Trimming pared 0 bases from V and 3 bases from J, leaving 6 bases between. The CDR3 runs to 13 residues. CDR1 and CDR2 from the germline V gene are SGHRS and YFSETQ. CDR3 sequence reads: CASSLAPEETQYF. CDR3 nucleotide sequence: TGCGCCAGCAGCTTGGCCCCCGAAGAGACCCAGTACTTC. The full variable domain, with the rest looked up from reference TRBV5-1 and TRBJ2-5, is KAGVTQTPRYLIKTRGQQVTLSCSPISGHRSVSWYQQTPGQGLQFLFEYFSETQRNKGNFPGRFSGRQFSNSRSEMNVSTLELGDSALYLCASSLAPEETQYFGPGTRLLVL.

The genes are TRBV10-1 and TRBJ2-7; tentatively, D is TRBD2 (5 bases). The CDR3 has 16 residues. Looked up from germline, CDR1 is WNHNN and CDR2 is SYGVQD (reference sequence). The germline V and J ends were trimmed by 0 bases and 5 bases, with 17 bases remaining between them. The CDR3: CASSESESGIPHEQYF. The CDR3 nucleotides read TGCGCCAGCAGTGAGTCGGAATCGGGAATCCCCCACGAGCAGTACTTC.

The V call is TRBV6-5, the J call TRBJ1-4, with 7 nucleotides matching TRBD1. J gave up 5 bases and V 10 bases, and 10 bases lay outside the gene matches. This CDR3 comprises 14 residues. CDR1 and CDR2 (germline): MNHEY, SVGAGI. As DNA, the CDR3 is TGTGCCACCCGCGACTCGGACAGGAATGAAAAACTGTTTTTT. This codes for CATRDSDRNEKLFF.

V is TRBV28 and J is TRBJ1-3; TRBD1 matches 7 bases. V lost 2 bases and J lost 0; bases outside the gene matches: 13. Germline V CDR1 and CDR2: MDHEN, SYDVKM. The CDR3 is made up of 19 amino acids. DNA for the CDR3: TGTGCCAGCAGTTTAACCGTGCCTTACAGGGGCTACTCTGGAAACACCATATATTTT. Its protein product is CASSLTVPYRGYSGNTIYF.

The chain joins TRBV5-1 to TRBJ1-4; no reliable D call. V was pared by 2 bases and J by 5 bases, with 1 base between. The CDR3 has 11 residues. Per germline, CDR1 SGHRS and CDR2 YFSETQ. CDR3 residues: CASSLNEKLFF. The CDR3 nucleotides read TGCGCCAGCAGCTTAAATGAAAAACTGTTTTTT.

The chain joins TRBV6-5 to TRBJ2-7; TRBD2 might be the D (6 bases). Germline loops: CDR1 MNHEY, CDR2 SVGAGI. The CDR3 has 14 amino acids. Trimming cost V 0 bases and J 3 bases, with 9 bases left between them. CDR3 region: CASSYSSGVYEQYF. The CDR3 DNA reads TGTGCCAGCAGTTACTCTTCGGGAGTCTACGAGCAGTACTTC.

This clone was found once. The chain carries TRBV7-6 and TRBJ1-3, with 8 nucleotides matching TRBD1. From germline, CDR1 is SGHVS and CDR2 FNYEAQ. The CDR3 sequence is 15 residues long. V lost 5 bases to trimming and J lost 2 bases; unmatched junction nucleotides: 5. The CDR3 region has the DNA TGTGCCAGCAGCGTTGACAGGGGAGCTGGAAACACCATATATTTT. Its protein product is CASSVDRGAGNTIYF. Together with reference TRBV7-6 and TRBJ1-3, the CDR3 gives the full variable domain: GAGVSQSPRYKVTKRGQDVALRCDPISGHVSLYWYRQALGQGPEFLTYFNYEAQQDKSGLPNDRFSAERPEGSISTLTIQRTEQRDSAMYRCASSVDRGAGNTIYFGEGSWLTVV.

The chain couples TRBV28 to TRBJ1-5; D is unclear. Trimming stripped 7 bases from V and 6 bases from J, with 16 bases between. There are 14 residues in the CDR3. Germline V gene lookup returns CDR1 MDHEN and CDR2 SYDVKM. CDR3: CASIEGRVSQPQHF. CDR3 nucleotides: TGTGCCAGCATCGAGGGCCGAGTTAGTCAGCCCCAGCATTTT.

The chain uses TRBV5-4 and TRBJ1-2; D is unresolved. The CDR3 has 14 residues. The V gene lost 4 bases and the J gene lost 8 bases, with 18 bases spanning the gap. Looked up from germline, CDR1 is SGHNT and CDR2 is YYREEE (reference sequence). The CDR3 reads CASSLRRERSGYTF. As DNA, the CDR3 is TGTGCCAGCAGCCTTCGCCGAGAAAGGAGCGGCTACACCTTC.

This chain joins TRBV7-3 and TRBJ1-1; D is perhaps TRBD1 (5 bases). This CDR3 is built from 13 residues. V was shortened by 5 bases and J by 1 base, with 8 bases between the two germline ends. Germline-derived CDR1 and CDR2 are SGHTA and FQGTGA. The CDR3 nucleotides read TGTGCCAGCAGCCGAGGACAGAACACTGAAGCTTTCTTT. This sequence encodes CASSRGQNTEAFF.

The V gene is TRBV6-6, the J gene TRBJ1-1; no clear D gene. The germline CDR1 and CDR2 sequences are MNHNY and SVGAGI (reference sequence). V was trimmed by 7 bases and J by 1 base, leaving 10 bases between them. The CDR3 is 13 amino acids. The CDR3 DNA sequence: TGTGCCAGCAAGTCCGCCGAGAACACTGAAGCTTTCTTT. Translation gives CASKSAENTEAFF.

In its sample, this clone is medium-sized. The chain couples TRBV28 to TRBJ1-6, with 8 bases lining up with TRBD1. Germline assignment: CDR1 MDHEN and CDR2 SYDVKM. The CDR3 consists of 15 residues. The junction had 4 bases not matched to a gene; V was cut back by 6 bases and J by 3 bases. CDR3 sequence (DNA): TGTGCCAGCAGAACAGGGGGAGGCTATAATTCACCCCTCCACTTT. The encoded protein is CASRTGGGYNSPLHF.

The chain carries TRBV5-1 and TRBJ2-3; TRBD2 agrees at 13 bases. Germline V CDR1 and CDR2: SGHRS, YFSETQ. This CDR3 has 16 residues. V was pared by 4 bases and J by 6 bases, with 8 bases of the junction left unmatched. The CDR3 is CASSRVTSGRSDTQYF. The CDR3 region has the DNA TGCGCCAGCAGCAGAGTGACTAGCGGGAGGTCTGATACGCAGTATTTT.

The chain links TRBV7-2 to TRBJ2-4; tentative D call: TRBD2 (5 bases). Trimming shortened V by 6 bases and J by 1 base, and 13 bases separated the two germline ends. Germline V gives CDR1 SGHTA, CDR2 FQGNSA. The CDR3 spans 15 residues. The CDR3 bases are TGTGCCAGCAGAGAGGGCTCCTGGGCCAAAAACATTCAGTACTTC. It yields the protein CASREGSWAKNIQYF.

Remarks on this clone: Mismatch with germline at one junction end may stem from a read error. The chain employs TRBV7-6 and TRBJ2-5, with 9 bases aligning to TRBD2. The CDR3 has 14 amino acids. Germline CDR1 is SGHVS and CDR2 is FNYEAQ. The CDR3 bases are TGTGCCAGCAGCGTAGCGGGGGCAGGGGAGACCCAGTACTTC. Translation: CASSVAGAGETQYF.

The V call is TRBV7-2, the J call TRBJ2-3; 9 bases agree with TRBD2. V lost 5 bases to trimming and J lost 2 bases; unmatched junction nucleotides: 11. Looked up from germline, CDR1 is SGHTA and CDR2 is FQGNSA. CDR3 length: 17 amino acids. CDR3 nucleotide sequence: TGTGCCAGCAGCCCCTGGGGTAGCGGGAGCCCCACAGATACGCAGTATTTT. Amino acid sequence: CASSPWGSGSPTDTQYF.

V usage is TRBV5-1 and J usage is TRBJ2-5; 8 bases agree with TRBD2. The germline V gene has CDR1 SGHRS and CDR2 YFSETQ. The CDR3 runs 15 residues. The V gene end was trimmed by 7 bases and the J gene end by 4 bases; junction bases not matched to a gene: 12. CDR3 region: CASSETGGPLETQYF. CDR3 coding DNA: TGCGCCAGCTCCGAGACGGGGGGGCCCTTAGAGACCCAGTACTTC.